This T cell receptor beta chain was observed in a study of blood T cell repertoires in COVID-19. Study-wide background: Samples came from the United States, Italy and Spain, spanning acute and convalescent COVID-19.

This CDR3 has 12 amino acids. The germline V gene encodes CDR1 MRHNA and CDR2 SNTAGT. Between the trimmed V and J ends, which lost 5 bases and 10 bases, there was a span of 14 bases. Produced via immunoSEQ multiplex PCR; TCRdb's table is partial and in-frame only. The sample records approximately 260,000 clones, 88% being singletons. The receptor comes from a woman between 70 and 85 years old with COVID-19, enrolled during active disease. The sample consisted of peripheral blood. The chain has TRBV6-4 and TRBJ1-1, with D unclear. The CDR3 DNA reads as TGTGCCAGCAGTCCCAACGGTTATTTAGCTTTCTTT. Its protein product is CASSPNGYLAFF.